This TCR beta chain originates from a study of blood T cell repertoires in COVID-19. The CDR3 spans 13 residues. V gave up 2 bases and J gave up 5 bases, with 9 bases separating them. The protocol was immunoSEQ multiplex PCR, while the TCRdb copy is restricted to in-frame clones and leaves out a portion. The table includes 200,000 to 300,000 clones, roughly 90% detected once. The chain recombines TRBV12-3 or TRBV12-4 with TRBJ1-1; tentative D call: TRBD1 (6 bases). Sample: peripheral blood. The sequence was collected from a man between 60 and 75 years old who had recovered from COVID-19. The CDR3 is CASSLFRGTEAFF. CDR3 in DNA: TGTGCCAGCAGTTTATTTAGGGGGACTGAAGCTTTCTTT.